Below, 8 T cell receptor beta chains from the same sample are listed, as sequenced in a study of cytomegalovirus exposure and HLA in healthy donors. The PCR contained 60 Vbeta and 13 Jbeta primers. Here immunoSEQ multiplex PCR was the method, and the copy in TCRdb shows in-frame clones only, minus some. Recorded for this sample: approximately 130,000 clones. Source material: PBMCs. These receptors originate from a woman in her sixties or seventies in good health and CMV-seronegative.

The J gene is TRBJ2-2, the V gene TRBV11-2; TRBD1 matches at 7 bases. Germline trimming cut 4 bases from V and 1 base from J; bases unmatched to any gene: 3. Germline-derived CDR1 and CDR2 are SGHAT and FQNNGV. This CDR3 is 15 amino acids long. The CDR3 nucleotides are TGTGCCAGCAGCTACCGGGACAGGAACACCGGGGAGCTGTTTTTT. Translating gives CASSYRDRNTGELFF.

CDR3 in amino acids: CASSPGEPNTEAFF. CDR3 bases: TGTGCCAGCAGCCCAGGGGAACCGAACACTGAAGCTTTCTTT. The V gene is TRBV7-9, the J gene TRBJ1-1; weak D call: TRBD1 (6 bases). Looked up from germline, CDR1 is SEHNR and CDR2 is FQNEAQ (reference sequence). The V end lost 5 bases, the J end lost 1 base, and 11 bases lay between the germline ends. The CDR3 contains 14 residues.

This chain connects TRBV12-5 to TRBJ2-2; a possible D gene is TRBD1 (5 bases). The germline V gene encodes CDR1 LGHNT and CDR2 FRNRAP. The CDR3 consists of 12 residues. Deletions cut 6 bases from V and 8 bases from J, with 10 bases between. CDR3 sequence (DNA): TGTGCTAGTGGCCTAGACAGAGGGGAGCTGTTTTTT. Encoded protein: CASGLDRGELFF.

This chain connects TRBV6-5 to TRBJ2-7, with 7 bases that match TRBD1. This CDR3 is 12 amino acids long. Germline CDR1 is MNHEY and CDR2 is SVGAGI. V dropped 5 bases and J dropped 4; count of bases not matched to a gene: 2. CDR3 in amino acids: CASSIRGYEQYF. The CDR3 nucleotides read TGTGCCAGCAGTATCAGGGGGTACGAGCAGTACTTC.

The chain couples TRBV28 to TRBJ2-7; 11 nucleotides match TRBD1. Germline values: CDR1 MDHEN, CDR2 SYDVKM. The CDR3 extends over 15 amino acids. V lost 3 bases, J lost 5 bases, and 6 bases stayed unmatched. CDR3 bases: TGTGCCAGCAGTTTGTGGACAGGGGGCCAGGACGAGCAGTACTTC. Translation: CASSLWTGGQDEQYF.

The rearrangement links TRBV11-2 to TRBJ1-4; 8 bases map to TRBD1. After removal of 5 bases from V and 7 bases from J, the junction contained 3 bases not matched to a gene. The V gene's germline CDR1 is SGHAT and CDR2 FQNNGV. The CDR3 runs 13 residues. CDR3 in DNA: TGTGCCAGCAGCCAGGGGGCGACTGAAAAACTGTTTTTT. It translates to CASSQGATEKLFF.

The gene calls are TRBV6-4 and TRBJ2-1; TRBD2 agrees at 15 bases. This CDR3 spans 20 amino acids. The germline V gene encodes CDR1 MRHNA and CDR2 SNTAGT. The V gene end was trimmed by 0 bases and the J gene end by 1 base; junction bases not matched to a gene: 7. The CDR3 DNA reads TGTGCCAGCAGTGACTCCCGGACTAGCGGGGGGGCCGGGTCCTACAATGAGCAGTTCTTC. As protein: CASSDSRTSGGAGSYNEQFF.

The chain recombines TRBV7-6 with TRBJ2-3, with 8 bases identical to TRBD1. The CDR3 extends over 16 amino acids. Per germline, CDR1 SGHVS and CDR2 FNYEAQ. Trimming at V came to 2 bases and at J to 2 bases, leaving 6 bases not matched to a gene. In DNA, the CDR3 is TGTGCCAGCAGCTTAAGAGGACAGGGAGTCACAGATACGCAGTATTTT. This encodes CASSLRGQGVTDTQYF.